The source of this T cell receptor (beta chain) is a study of vaccination and CD4 T cells after COVID-19. On the study more broadly: A median of around 70 days (range 14 to 241) separated dose two from the taking of post-vaccine samples. Researchers treated cells with overlapping spike peptides taken from SARS-CoV-2, HCoV-NL63, HCoV-OC43 and HCoV-229E.

V lost 1 base to trimming and J lost 0 bases, with 15 bases between them. The CDR3 runs to 17 residues. CDR1 is LGHNA and CDR2 is YSLEER in the germline V gene. At the Johns Hopkins FTIC core, DNA taken from cultured CD4+ T cells was sequenced by way of the Oncomine TCR Beta short-read assay. TCRdb re-analysed the PCR reads in MiXCR, keeping a single row per CDR3 protein. This sample has about 16,000 distinct CDR3 sequences, with around 43% found just once. Study observations and caveats: The median proportion of reactive clones detected only post-vaccination in convalescent patients was over 65%.

As for time point: late sampling 161 to 241 days after vaccination in a few convalescent patients. The treatment: approximately 9-day PBMC culture with coronavirus spike peptide pools or control peptides (ViraFEST assay). A word on this clonotype: Its antigen is unidentified.

The receptor was isolated from a human donor who had recovered from COVID-19. The gene calls are TRBV4-3 and TRBJ1-1, with D perhaps TRBD1 (6 bases). Sequencing was performed on CD4+ T cells from blood, cultured in vitro, taken about 7 months after SARS-CoV-2 vaccination. The chain's CDR3 is CASSQGGQRNMNTEAFF. The CDR3, as DNA: TGCGCCAGCAGCCAAGGTGGACAGCGTAACATGAACACTGAAGCTTTCTTT.